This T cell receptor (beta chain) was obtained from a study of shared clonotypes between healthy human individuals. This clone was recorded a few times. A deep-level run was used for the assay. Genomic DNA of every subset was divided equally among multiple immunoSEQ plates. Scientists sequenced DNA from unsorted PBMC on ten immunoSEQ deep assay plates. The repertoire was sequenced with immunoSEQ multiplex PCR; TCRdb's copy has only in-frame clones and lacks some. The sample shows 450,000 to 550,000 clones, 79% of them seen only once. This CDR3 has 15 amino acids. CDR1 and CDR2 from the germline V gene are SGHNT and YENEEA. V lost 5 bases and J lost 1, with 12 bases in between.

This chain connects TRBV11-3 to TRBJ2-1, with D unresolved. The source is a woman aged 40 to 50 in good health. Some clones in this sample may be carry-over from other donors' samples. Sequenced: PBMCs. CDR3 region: CASSRDSTSYNEQFF. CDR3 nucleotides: TGTGCCAGCAGCCGCGACTCAACATCCTACAATGAGCAGTTCTTC. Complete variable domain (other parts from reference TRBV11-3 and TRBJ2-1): EAGVVQSPRYKIIEKKQPVAFWCNPISGHNTLYWYLQNLGQGPELLIRYENEEAVDDSQLPKDRFSAERLKGVDSTLKIQPAELGDSAVYLCASSRDSTSYNEQFFGPGTRLTVL.